The source of this T cell receptor beta chain is a study of T cells in Graves' hyperthyroidism and ophthalmopathy. Study results and limitations: Ophthalmopathy and stable hyperthyroidism were told apart by a 13 V-J model. In blood, most of the thyroid clonotypes expanded above 0.001 were also present.

Losses at the gene ends were 6 bases for V and 7 bases for J; bases not matched to a gene: 9. This CDR3 has 14 amino acids. The germline CDR1 and CDR2 sequences are MGHRA and YSYEKL. About this clonotype itself: Its antigen is not known.

Amplified regions were TCR beta CDR3 sequences from RNA transcripts. Using the HTBI primer set, a first-round RT-PCR was run on the TCR CDR3. Via MiXCR, TCRdb re-called the multiplex PCR reads, giving one row per CDR3 protein. The sample lists around 520,000 distinct CDR3 sequences, less than 15% occurring once. This sequence was found in a woman between 35 and 50 years old with Graves' hyperthyroidism. The genes are TRBV4-1 and TRBJ2-1, with 7 bases fitting TRBD2. The sequenced sample was blood. CDR3 residues: CASSTRDYGNEQFF. CDR3 in DNA: TGCGCCAGCAGTACCCGGGACTATGGGAATGAGCAGTTCTTC.